The 17 T cell receptor beta chains listed next were all sequenced from one sample in a study of early T cells in non-severe SARS-CoV-2 infection. TCRdb re-called the 5' RACE reads with MiXCR, one entry per CDR3 protein. The sample lists roughly 110,000 distinct CDR3 sequences, approximately 12% occurring once. Material: whole blood. These receptors all come from an adult who was a healthcare worker with PCR-confirmed SARS-CoV-2 infection or an uninfected control (not recorded which).

The J gene is TRBJ2-1, the V gene TRBV20-1; 11 bases are a match to TRBD2. Trimming took 5 bases from V and 3 from J; bases not matched to a gene: 3. The CDR3 runs 14 residues. Germline CDR1 DFQATT, CDR2 SNEGSKA (reference sequence). CDR3 in DNA: TGCAGTGCTTTTAGCGGGAGGGGCTACAATGAGCAGTTCTTC. Residues: CSAFSGRGYNEQFF.

This clonotype was counted many times. The CDR3 loop reads CASRGEQGWGTEAFF. CDR3 DNA: TGTGCCAGCAGGGGAGAACAGGGGTGGGGCACTGAAGCTTTCTTT. The genes are TRBV6-1 and TRBJ1-1; 7 positions match TRBD1. This CDR3 has 15 residues. The J segment lost 4 bases and the V segment lost 6 bases, leaving 11 bases of the junction unmatched. From germline, CDR1 is MNHNS and CDR2 SASEGT.

The chain uses TRBV4-2 and TRBJ2-7; 8 bases are a match to TRBD2. CDR3 size: 16 residues. V lost 2 bases to trimming and J lost 2 bases; unmatched junction nucleotides: 8. Germline V gene lookup returns CDR1 LGHNA and CDR2 YNFKEQ. The CDR3 reads CASSQPPTGGAYEQYF. The CDR3 nucleotides read TGTGCCAGCAGCCAACCCCCGACGGGAGGGGCCTACGAGCAGTACTTC.

This chain links TRBV3-1 with TRBJ2-5; possible D gene TRBD2, 6 bases. CDR1 is LGHDT and CDR2 is YNNKEL in the germline V gene (reference sequence). V was pared by 1 base and J by 10 bases, with 19 bases between. The CDR3 is 15 residues long. The CDR3 loop reads CASSQGPGSGVGQYF. CDR3 sequence (DNA): TGTGCCAGCAGCCAAGGACCCGGGTCGGGGGTCGGCCAGTACTTC.

This clonotype was counted only a few times. V usage is TRBV12-3 or TRBV12-4 and J usage is TRBJ2-7, with 8 bases fitting TRBD2. After removal of 5 bases from V and 0 bases from J, the junction contained 3 bases not matched to a gene. The CDR3 length is 14 residues. CDR3 in DNA: TGTGCCAGCAGTGCCGGGACTAGCTCCTACGAGCAGTACTTC. Its translation: CASSAGTSSYEQYF.

This clonotype was found a few times. This chain links TRBV9 with TRBJ2-1, with D possibly matching TRBD2 (5 bases). The germline CDR1 and CDR2 sequences are SGDLS and YYNGEE. The CDR3 is 13 amino acids. Trimming left V 3 bases short and J 7 bases short, with 11 bases between. The CDR3 reads CASSAGLRNEQFF. CDR3 DNA sequence: TGTGCCAGCAGCGCGGGATTAAGAAATGAGCAGTTCTTC.

In its sample, this clonotype was seen many times. V and J are TRBV27 and TRBJ1-5; D may be TRBD1 (6 bases). This CDR3 spans 13 amino acids. Per the germline V gene, CDR1 is MNHEY and CDR2 is SMNVEV (reference sequence). Between the trimmed V and J ends, which lost 8 bases and 4 bases, there was a span of 12 bases. CDR3 residues: CASRGGGNQPQHF. The CDR3 region has the DNA TGTGCCAGCCGAGGGGGTGGGAATCAGCCCCAGCATTTT.

This clonotype came up many times. The chain couples TRBV2 to TRBJ2-3, with unresolved D. There are 14 residues in the CDR3. The germline V gene encodes CDR1 SNHLY and CDR2 FYNNEI. With 3 bases removed from V and 2 bases from J, the gap between germline ends came to 9 bases. As DNA, the CDR3 is TGTGCCAGCAGTGAGGAGTTAGACACAGATACGCAGTATTTT. It is translated as CASSEELDTDTQYF.

This clonotype was detected a few times. The rearrangement links TRBV4-3 to TRBJ2-1; 14 bases are shared with TRBD2. The V gene's germline CDR1 is LGHNA and CDR2 YSLEER. The CDR3 loop spans 15 amino acids. J lost 7 bases, V lost 3 bases, and 2 bases had no gene match. The CDR3 is CASSQGTSGSNEQFF. CDR3 DNA sequence: TGCGCCAGCAGCCAGGGGACTAGCGGGAGTAATGAGCAGTTCTTC.

V and J are TRBV9 and TRBJ2-5; D uncertain. The CDR3 consists of 14 residues. Trimming stripped 0 bases from V and 5 bases from J, with 11 bases between. The germline V gene has CDR1 SGDLS and CDR2 YYNGEE. CDR3 sequence: CASSVGPSGETQYF. The CDR3 DNA follows: TGTGCCAGCAGCGTAGGTCCTAGTGGGGAGACCCAGTACTTC.

This clonotype was observed a few times. The chain combines TRBV7-2 with TRBJ2-1, with 11 bases identical to TRBD2. CDR3 size: 14 residues. V gave up 1 base and J gave up 12 bases; unmatched junction bases: 5. The germline V gene has CDR1 SGHTA and CDR2 FQGNSA. The CDR3 nucleotides are TGTGCCAGCAGCTTAGTGGCTAGCGGGAGGTCGCAGTTCTTC. Translating gives CASSLVASGRSQFF.

This clonotype was counted ten times or more. V is TRBV6-1 and J is TRBJ2-1; maybe TRBD2 (5 bases). This CDR3 spans 13 amino acids. V shed 4 bases and J shed 6 bases, with 10 bases lying between them. Germline V gene lookup returns CDR1 MNHNS and CDR2 SASEGT. The CDR3 sequence is CASSGTPFNEQFF. CDR3 nucleotides: TGTGCCAGCAGTGGGACTCCTTTCAATGAGCAGTTCTTC.

The sample holds a few counts of this clonotype. The CDR3 sequence is CASSPPLGLTPYEQYF. CDR3 DNA: TGTGCCAGCAGCCCCCCCCTCGGGCTCACTCCCTACGAGCAGTACTTC. V is TRBV27 and J is TRBJ2-7; unclear D gene. Deletions cut 6 bases from V and 2 bases from J, with 20 bases between. This CDR3 is built from 16 residues. The germline CDR1 and CDR2 sequences are MNHEY and SMNVEV (reference sequence).

V and J are TRBV3-1 and TRBJ1-1; 8 bases align to TRBD1. The V gene's germline CDR1 is LGHDT and CDR2 YNNKEL (reference sequence). The CDR3 is made up of 17 amino acids. With V trimmed by 4 bases and J by 5 bases, 15 bases remained unmatched. The CDR3 nucleotides read TGTGCCAGCAGCCCCGACAGGGGTCGTGCGGCGGGAACTGAAGCTTTCTTT. This translates into CASSPDRGRAAGTEAFF. The full variable domain, in which reference TRBV3-1 and TRBJ1-1 provide the parts outside the CDR3, is DTAVSQTPKYLVTQMGNDKSIKCEQNLGHDTMYWYKQDSKKFLKIMFSYNNKELIINETVPNRFSPKSPDKAHLNLHINSLELGDSAVYFCASSPDRGRAAGTEAFFGQGTRLTVV.

The gene calls are TRBV11-2 and TRBJ2-1, with 10 positions matching TRBD2. Germline trimming cut 4 bases from V and 7 bases from J; bases unmatched to any gene: 13. The V gene's germline CDR1 is SGHAT and CDR2 FQNNGV. The CDR3 is made up of 17 amino acids. The CDR3 DNA reads TGTGCCAGCAGCTCAACCCCTAGCGGGAGATTTCTTAATGAGCAGTTCTTC. Amino acids: CASSSTPSGRFLNEQFF.

This clonotype appeared many times. This chain connects TRBV28 to TRBJ1-4, with 12 bases that match TRBD1. Trimming cost V 6 bases and J 5 bases; bases outside gene matches: 16. The CDR3 is 19 residues long. CDR1 is MDHEN and CDR2 is SYDVKM in the germline V gene. The CDR3 nucleotides are TGTGCCAGCAGGTCTCCACCCGGGACAGGGGGCACCCAGAATGAAAAACTGTTTTTT. Encoded protein: CASRSPPGTGGTQNEKLFF.

The chain carries TRBV4-1 and TRBJ1-5; the D is unclear. This CDR3 spans 15 amino acids. The V gene lost 1 base and the J gene lost 4 bases, with 11 bases spanning the gap. Germline lookup yields CDR1 MGHRA and CDR2 YSYEKL. The CDR3 is CASSQVPGPNQPQHF. DNA for the CDR3: TGCGCCAGCAGCCAAGTTCCCGGGCCAAATCAGCCCCAGCATTTT.